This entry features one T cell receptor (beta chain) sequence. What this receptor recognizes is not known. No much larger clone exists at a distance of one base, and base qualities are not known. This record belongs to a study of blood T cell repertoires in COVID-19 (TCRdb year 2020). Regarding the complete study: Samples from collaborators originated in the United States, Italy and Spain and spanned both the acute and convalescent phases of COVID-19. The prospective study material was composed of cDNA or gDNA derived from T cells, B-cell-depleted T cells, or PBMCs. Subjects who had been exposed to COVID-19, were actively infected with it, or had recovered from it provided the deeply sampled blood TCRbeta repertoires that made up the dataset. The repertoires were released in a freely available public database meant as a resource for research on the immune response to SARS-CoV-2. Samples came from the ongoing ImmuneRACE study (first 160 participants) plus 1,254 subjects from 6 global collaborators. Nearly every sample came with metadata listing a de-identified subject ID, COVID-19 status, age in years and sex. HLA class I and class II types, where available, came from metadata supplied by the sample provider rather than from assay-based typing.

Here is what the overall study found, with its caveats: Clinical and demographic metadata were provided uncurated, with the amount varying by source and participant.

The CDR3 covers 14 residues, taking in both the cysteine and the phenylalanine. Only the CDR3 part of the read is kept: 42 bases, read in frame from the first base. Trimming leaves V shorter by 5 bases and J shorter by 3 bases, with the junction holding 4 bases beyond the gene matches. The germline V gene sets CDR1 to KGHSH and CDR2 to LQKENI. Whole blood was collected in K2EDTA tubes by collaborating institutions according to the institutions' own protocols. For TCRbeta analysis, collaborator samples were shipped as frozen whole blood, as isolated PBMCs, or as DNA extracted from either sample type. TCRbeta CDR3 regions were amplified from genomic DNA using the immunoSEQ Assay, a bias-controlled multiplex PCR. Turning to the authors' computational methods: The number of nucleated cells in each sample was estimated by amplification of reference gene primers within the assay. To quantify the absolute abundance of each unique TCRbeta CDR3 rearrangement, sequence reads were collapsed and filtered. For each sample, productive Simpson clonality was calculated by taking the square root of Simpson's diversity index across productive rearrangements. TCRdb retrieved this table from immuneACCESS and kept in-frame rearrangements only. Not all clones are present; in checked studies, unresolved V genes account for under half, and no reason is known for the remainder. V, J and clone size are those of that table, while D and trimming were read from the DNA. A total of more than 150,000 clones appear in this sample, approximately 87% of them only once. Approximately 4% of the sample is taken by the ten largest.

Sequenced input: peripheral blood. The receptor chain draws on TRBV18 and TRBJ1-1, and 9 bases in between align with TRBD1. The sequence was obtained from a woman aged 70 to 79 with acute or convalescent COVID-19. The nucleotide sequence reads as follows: TGTGCCAGCTCAAAAAGACAGGGGGACACTGAAGCTTTCTTT. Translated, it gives CASSKRQGDTEAFF.